This T cell receptor beta chain was observed in a study of blood T cell repertoires in COVID-19. Germline V gives CDR1 MNHEY, CDR2 SMNVEV (reference sequence). The ends were cut back, 6 bases at V and 5 bases at J, with 13 bases in the middle. CDR3 length: 13 residues. Data came from immunoSEQ multiplex PCR; TCRdb stores just in-frame clones and leaves some out. The sample lists more than 20,000 clones, nearly 90% occurring once. The TCR was taken from a human donor in a cohort sampled during active COVID-19. Sample: peripheral blood. V is TRBV27 and J is TRBJ2-5; D possibly corresponds to TRBD1 (5 bases). The CDR3: CASRGDDRETQYF. CDR3 in DNA: TGTGCCAGCAGAGGGGATGATAGGGAGACCCAGTACTTC.